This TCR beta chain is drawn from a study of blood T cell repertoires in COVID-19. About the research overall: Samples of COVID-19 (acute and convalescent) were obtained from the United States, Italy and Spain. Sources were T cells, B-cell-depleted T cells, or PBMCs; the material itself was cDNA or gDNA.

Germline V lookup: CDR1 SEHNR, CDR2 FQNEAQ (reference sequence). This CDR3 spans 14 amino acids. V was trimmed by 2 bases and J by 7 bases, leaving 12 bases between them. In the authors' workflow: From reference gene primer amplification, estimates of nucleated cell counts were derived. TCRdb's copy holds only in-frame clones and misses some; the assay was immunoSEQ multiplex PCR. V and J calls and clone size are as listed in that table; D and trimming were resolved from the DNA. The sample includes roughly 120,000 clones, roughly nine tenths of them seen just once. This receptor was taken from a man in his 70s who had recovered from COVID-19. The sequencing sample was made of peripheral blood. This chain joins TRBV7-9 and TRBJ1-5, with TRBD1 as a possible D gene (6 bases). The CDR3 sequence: CASSLRGGEQPQHF. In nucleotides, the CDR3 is TGTGCCAGCAGCTTAAGGGGGGGTGAGCAGCCCCAGCATTTT.